Following are 12 T cell receptor beta chains from one sample sequenced in a study of T cells in Graves' hyperthyroidism and ophthalmopathy (dated by TCRdb to the late 2010s). Library generation was performed with multiplex PCR. These reads were obtained on an Illumina HiSeq 2000. Amplification of TCR beta CDR3 regions was carried out from RNA transcripts. The first round of RT-PCR for the TCR CDR3 was performed with the HTBI primer set and the Qiagen OneStep RT-PCR kit. TCRdb redid the processing of the public reads, applying fastp at Q25 and MiXCR, and retained in-frame beta chains. CDR3 protein sequences are deduplicated, and each keeps its most common genes and DNA. Counted in this sample were 500,000 to 650,000 distinct CDR3 sequences; around 13% of them appeared once. Jointly, the top ten make up approximately 15% of the sample. Sequenced sample: blood. Receptors were obtained from a woman aged 40 to 55 with Graves' hyperthyroidism.

This clonotype occurred many times. The V call is TRBV28, the J call TRBJ2-1; tentatively, D is TRBD2 (5 bases). There are 13 residues in the CDR3. V lost 3 bases and J 9 bases, leaving 12 bases between the germline ends. Germline V lookup: CDR1 MDHEN, CDR2 SYDVKM. The CDR3 protein is CASSLEIRGEQFF. CDR3 in DNA: TGTGCCAGCAGTTTGGAAATACGGGGTGAGCAGTTCTTC.

Only a few counts were recorded for this clonotype. The chain couples TRBV18 to TRBJ1-1; D is ambiguous. Trimming removed 0 bases from V and 7 bases from J, with 9 bases in between. Germline CDR1 KGHSH, CDR2 LQKENI. The CDR3 loop spans 13 amino acids. CDR3 residues: CASSPPAQNEAFF. Here the CDR3 DNA reads TGTGCCAGCTCACCACCGGCACAGAATGAAGCTTTCTTT.

This clonotype was observed a few times. The gene calls are TRBV29-1 and TRBJ1-1; D may be TRBD1 (5 bases). The germline V gene has CDR1 SQVTM and CDR2 ANQGSEA. This CDR3 contains 13 residues. V gave up 7 bases and J gave up 4 bases, with 16 bases separating them. CDR3 amino acids: CSGCRQGSTEAFF. Written as DNA, the CDR3 is TGCAGCGGATGCCGGCAGGGAAGCACTGAAGCTTTCTTT.

Note on this clonotype: A much larger clone sits a single nucleotide away, making a read error possible. The rearrangement links TRBV20-1 to TRBJ2-3; 7 bases fit TRBD2. This CDR3 is 16 amino acids long. CDR1 is DFQATT, CDR2 SNEGSKA, per germline (reference sequence). The CDR3: CGANPLAAGGTDTQYF. The CDR3 nucleotides are TGCGGTGCTAATCCTCTAGCGGCCGGGGGGACAGATACGCAGTATTTT.

This clonotype was picked up many times. This sequence joins TRBV7-9 and TRBJ2-1; D possibly corresponds to TRBD1 (6 bases). Trimming cost V 8 bases and J 8 bases, with 16 bases left between them. The CDR3 extends over 13 amino acids. Per the germline V gene, CDR1 is SEHNR and CDR2 is FQNEAQ (reference sequence). Here the CDR3 DNA reads TGTGCCAGCGAAAAGGACAGTAGTCATGAGCAGTTCTTC. Translated: CASEKDSSHEQFF.

At least ten counts were recorded for this clonotype. CDR3 protein: CASSFLAGAGGEQFF. As DNA, the CDR3 is TGTGCCAGCAGTTTTCTGGCGGGAGCTGGGGGTGAGCAGTTCTTC. The rearrangement links TRBV27 to TRBJ2-1, with 7 bases lining up with TRBD2. The CDR3 is 15 residues long. After removal of 3 bases from V and 9 bases from J, the junction contained 11 bases not matched to a gene. Germline CDR1 is MNHEY and CDR2 is SMNVEV (reference sequence).

This clonotype occurred many times. This sequence joins TRBV6-5 and TRBJ2-7; D is possibly TRBD2 (5 bases). Looked up from germline, CDR1 is MNHEY and CDR2 is SVGAGI. The CDR3 is made up of 15 amino acids. Trimming stripped 0 bases from V and 7 bases from J, with 16 bases between. CDR3 loop: CASSYSYSSTGEQYF. The CDR3 nucleotides read TGTGCCAGCAGTTACTCGTACAGTTCCACGGGGGAGCAGTACTTC.

This clonotype showed up many times. V is TRBV2 and J is TRBJ2-1; D ambiguous. The germline gives CDR1 SNHLY, CDR2 FYNNEI. The CDR3 is made up of 14 amino acids. V gave up 7 bases and J gave up 0 bases, with 10 bases separating them. The CDR3 bases are TGTGCCAGCACCCTTGACTCCTCCTACAATGAGCAGTTCTTC. It translates to CASTLDSSYNEQFF.

This clonotype was observed a handful of times. The chain joins TRBV12-3 or TRBV12-4 to TRBJ1-5; possibly TRBD1 for D (6 bases). This CDR3 spans 15 amino acids. V was trimmed by 6 bases and J by 0 bases, leaving 12 bases between them. CDR3 coding DNA: TGTGCCAGCAGACCGACAGGCGATAGCAATCAGCCCCAGCATTTT. Translated: CASRPTGDSNQPQHF.

This clonotype was seen a handful of times. This chain connects TRBV7-3 to TRBJ2-5; 11 nucleotides agree with TRBD1. This CDR3 region has 15 residues. Germline trimming cut 5 bases from V and 9 bases from J; bases unmatched to any gene: 11. The germline CDR1 and CDR2 sequences are SGHTA and FQGTGA. The CDR3 loop is CASSPSGTGGMSQYF. The CDR3 DNA follows: TGTGCCAGCAGCCCGTCAGGGACAGGGGGTATGTCCCAGTACTTC.

This clonotype has a count of ten or more. V usage is TRBV30 and J usage is TRBJ2-1; D not certain. Trimming stripped 0 bases from V and 9 bases from J, with 12 bases between. This CDR3 has 13 residues. Germline V CDR1 and CDR2: GTSNPN, SVGIG (reference sequence). CDR3 in amino acids: CAWSVMGTSEQFF. CDR3 sequence (DNA): TGTGCCTGGAGTGTAATGGGAACGAGTGAGCAGTTCTTC.

Concerning this clonotype: With a much larger clone just one base away, this may be a read error. DNA of the CDR3: TGTACCAGCAGTGAACGGGACAAGACTTACAATCAGCCCCAGCATTTT. This translates into CTSSERDKTYNQPQHF. V gene TRBV6-1 combines with J gene TRBJ1-5; a weak D match, TRBD1 (6 bases). The CDR3 extends over 16 amino acids. Germline CDR1 and CDR2: MNHNS and SASEGT.